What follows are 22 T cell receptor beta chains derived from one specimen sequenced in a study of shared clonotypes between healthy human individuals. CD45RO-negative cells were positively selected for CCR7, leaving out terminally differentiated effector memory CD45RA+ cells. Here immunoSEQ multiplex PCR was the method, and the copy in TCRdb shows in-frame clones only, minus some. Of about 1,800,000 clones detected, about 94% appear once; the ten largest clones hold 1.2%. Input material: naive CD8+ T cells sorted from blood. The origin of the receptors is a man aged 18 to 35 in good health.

DNA for the CDR3: TGTGCCAGCAGCTTTCCGGGACAGGGGGTACTTGGGGTCACTGAAGCTTTCTTT. Translation: CASSFPGQGVLGVTEAFF. The V and J genes are TRBV5-6 and TRBJ1-1, with TRBD1 identical over 11 bases. The CDR3 is 18 residues long. Germline V gene sequence: CDR1 SGHDT, CDR2 YYEEEE. The junction had 13 bases not matched to a gene; V was cut back by 2 bases and J by 4 bases.

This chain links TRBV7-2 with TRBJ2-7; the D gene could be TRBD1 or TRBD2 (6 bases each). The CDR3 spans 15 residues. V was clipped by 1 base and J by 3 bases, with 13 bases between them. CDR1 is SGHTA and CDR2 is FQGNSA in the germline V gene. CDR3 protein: CASSLVAGQSYEQYF. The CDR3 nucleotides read TGTGCCAGCAGCTTAGTGGCGGGACAAAGCTACGAGCAGTACTTC.

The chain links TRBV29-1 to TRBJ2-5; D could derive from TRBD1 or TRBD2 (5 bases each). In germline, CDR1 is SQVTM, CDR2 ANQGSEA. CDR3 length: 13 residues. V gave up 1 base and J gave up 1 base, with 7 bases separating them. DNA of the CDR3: TGCAGCGTTGAAGGGGGGATCCAAGAGACCCAGTACTTC. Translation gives CSVEGGIQETQYF.

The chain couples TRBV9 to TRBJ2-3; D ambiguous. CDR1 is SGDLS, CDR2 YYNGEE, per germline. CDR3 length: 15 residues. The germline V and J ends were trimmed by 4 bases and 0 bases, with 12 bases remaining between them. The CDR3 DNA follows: TGTGCCAGCAGCTGGGCTAGGTCTAGCACAGATACGCAGTATTTT. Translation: CASSWARSSTDTQYF.

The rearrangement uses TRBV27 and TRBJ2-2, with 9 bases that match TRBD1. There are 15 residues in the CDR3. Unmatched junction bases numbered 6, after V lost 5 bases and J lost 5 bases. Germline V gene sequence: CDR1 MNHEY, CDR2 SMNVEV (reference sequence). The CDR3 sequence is CASSPGTGSTGELFF. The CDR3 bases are TGTGCCAGCAGTCCCGGGACAGGGTCAACCGGGGAGCTGTTTTTT.

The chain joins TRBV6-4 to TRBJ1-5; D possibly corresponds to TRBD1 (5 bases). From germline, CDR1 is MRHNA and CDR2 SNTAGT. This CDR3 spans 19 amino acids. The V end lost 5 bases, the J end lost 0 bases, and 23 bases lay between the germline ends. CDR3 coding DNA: TGTGCCAGCAGTCTACGACCGGGACCCGGATTTCATAGCAATCAGCCCCAGCATTTT. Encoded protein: CASSLRPGPGFHSNQPQHF.

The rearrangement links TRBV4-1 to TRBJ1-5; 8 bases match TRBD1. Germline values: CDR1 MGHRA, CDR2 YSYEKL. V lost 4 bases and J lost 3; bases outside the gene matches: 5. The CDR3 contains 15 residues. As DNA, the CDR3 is TGCGCCAGCAGCCTACTGACAGGGGACAATCAGCCCCAGCATTTT. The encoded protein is CASSLLTGDNQPQHF.

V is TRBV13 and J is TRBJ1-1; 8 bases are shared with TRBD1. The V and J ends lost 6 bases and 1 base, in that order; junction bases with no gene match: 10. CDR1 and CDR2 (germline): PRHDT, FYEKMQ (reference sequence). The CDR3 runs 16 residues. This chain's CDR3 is CASRPTTGQGNTEAFF. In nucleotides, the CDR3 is TGTGCCAGCAGACCAACAACCGGACAGGGGAACACTGAAGCTTTCTTT.

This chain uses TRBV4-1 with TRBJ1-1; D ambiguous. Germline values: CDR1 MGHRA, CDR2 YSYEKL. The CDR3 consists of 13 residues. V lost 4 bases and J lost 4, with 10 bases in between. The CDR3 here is CASSREGSTEAFF. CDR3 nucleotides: TGCGCCAGCAGCCGGGAGGGCTCCACTGAAGCTTTCTTT.

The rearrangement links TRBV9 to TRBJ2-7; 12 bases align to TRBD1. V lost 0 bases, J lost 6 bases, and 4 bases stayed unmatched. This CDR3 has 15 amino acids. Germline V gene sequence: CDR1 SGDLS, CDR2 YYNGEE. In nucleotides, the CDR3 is TGTGCCAGCAGCGTAGACGGGACAGGGGGCACCGAGCAGTACTTC. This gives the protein CASSVDGTGGTEQYF.

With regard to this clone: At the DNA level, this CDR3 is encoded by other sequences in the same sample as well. The CDR3 loop reads CASSPRLGYEQYF. The CDR3 bases are TGCGCCAGCAGCCCTCGCCTCGGCTACGAGCAGTACTTC. The gene calls are TRBV4-3 and TRBJ2-7; D remains unclear. CDR3 length equals 13 residues. Trimming pared 4 bases from V and 3 bases from J, leaving 10 bases between. Germline V gives CDR1 LGHNA, CDR2 YSLEER.

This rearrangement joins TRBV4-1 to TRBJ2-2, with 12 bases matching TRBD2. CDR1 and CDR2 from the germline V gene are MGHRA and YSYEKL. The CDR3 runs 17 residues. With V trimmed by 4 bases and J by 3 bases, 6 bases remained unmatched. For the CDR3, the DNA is TGCGCCAGCAGCCTACTAGCGGGAGGAGGCCACACCGGGGAGCTGTTTTTT. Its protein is CASSLLAGGGHTGELFF.

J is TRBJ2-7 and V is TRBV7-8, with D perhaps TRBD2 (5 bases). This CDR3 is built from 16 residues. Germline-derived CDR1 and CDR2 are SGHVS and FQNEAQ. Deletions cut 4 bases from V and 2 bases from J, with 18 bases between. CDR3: CASSSFGGGNTYEQYF. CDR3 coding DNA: TGTGCCAGCAGCTCCTTTGGCGGAGGAAACACCTACGAGCAGTACTTC.

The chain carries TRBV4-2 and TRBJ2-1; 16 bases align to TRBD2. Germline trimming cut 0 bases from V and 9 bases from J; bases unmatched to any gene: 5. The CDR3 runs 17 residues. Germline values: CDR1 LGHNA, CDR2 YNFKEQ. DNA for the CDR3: TGTGCCAGCAGCCAAGAGGGACTAGCGGGGGGGCTGGGTGAGCAGTTCTTC. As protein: CASSQEGLAGGLGEQFF.

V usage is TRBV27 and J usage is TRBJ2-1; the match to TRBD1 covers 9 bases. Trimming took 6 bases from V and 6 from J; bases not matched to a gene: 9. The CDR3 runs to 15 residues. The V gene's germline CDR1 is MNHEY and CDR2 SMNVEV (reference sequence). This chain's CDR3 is CASRYPGQGSNEQFF. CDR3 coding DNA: TGTGCCAGCAGATACCCGGGACAGGGAAGCAATGAGCAGTTCTTC.

The CDR3 bases are TGTGCCAGCAGCCCACGACAGGGTCGAGAGGAGACCCAGTACTTC. It encodes CASSPRQGREETQYF. The chain carries TRBV7-9 and TRBJ2-5; TRBD1 matches at 7 bases. J gave up 5 bases and V 5 bases, and 11 bases lay outside the gene matches. Germline values: CDR1 SEHNR, CDR2 FQNEAQ (reference sequence). This CDR3 comprises 15 residues.

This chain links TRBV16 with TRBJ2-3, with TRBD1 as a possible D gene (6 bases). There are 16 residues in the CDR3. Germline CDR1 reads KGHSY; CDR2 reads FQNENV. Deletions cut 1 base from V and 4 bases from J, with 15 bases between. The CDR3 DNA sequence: TGTGCCAGCAGCCAATGGGACACAGGGTTCGCAGATACGCAGTATTTT. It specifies CASSQWDTGFADTQYF.

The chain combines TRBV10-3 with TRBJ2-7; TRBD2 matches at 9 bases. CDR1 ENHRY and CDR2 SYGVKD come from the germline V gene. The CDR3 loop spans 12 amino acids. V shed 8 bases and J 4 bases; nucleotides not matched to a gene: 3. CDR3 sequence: CAIGGGEYEQYF. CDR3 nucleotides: TGTGCCATCGGCGGGGGGGAATACGAGCAGTACTTC.

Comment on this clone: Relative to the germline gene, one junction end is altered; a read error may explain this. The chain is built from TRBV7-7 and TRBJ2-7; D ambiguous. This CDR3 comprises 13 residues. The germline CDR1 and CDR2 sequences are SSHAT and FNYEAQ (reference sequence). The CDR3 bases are TGTGCTAGCAGCTTAAGTCAGGACTACGAGCAGTACTTC. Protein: CASSLSQDYEQYF.

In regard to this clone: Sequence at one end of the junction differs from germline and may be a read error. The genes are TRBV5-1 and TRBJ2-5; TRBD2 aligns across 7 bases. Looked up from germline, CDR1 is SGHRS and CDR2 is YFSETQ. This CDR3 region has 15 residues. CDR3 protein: CASSPWRGTQEAQYF. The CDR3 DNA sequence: TGCGCCAGCAGCCCCTGGCGGGGGACCCAAGAGGCCCAGTACTTC.

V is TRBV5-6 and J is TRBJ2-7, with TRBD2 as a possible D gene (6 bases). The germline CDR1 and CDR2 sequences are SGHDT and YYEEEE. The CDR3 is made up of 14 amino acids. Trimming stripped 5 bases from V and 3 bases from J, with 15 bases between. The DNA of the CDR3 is TGTGCCAGCAGTATCCTTCAAGCGGGCTACGAGCAGTACTTC. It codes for CASSILQAGYEQYF.

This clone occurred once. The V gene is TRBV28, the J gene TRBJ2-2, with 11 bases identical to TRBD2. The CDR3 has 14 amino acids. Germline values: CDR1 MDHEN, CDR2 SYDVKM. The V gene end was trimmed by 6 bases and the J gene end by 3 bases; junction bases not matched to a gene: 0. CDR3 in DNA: TGTGCCAGCAGACTAGCGGGAGACACCGGGGAGCTGTTTTTT. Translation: CASRLAGDTGELFF.